The clone carrying this TCR beta chain was found a few times. From germline, CDR1 is SGHDT and CDR2 YYEEEE. Trimming left V 0 bases short and J 4 bases short, with 10 bases between. The CDR3 spans 14 residues. These data belong to a study of patients and donors after allogeneic stem cell transplantation. TCRdb re-called the RT-PCR reads through MiXCR, storing one row per CDR3 protein. Of about a million distinct CDR3 sequences listed, approximately 18% are singletons. The sequenced material came from blood, either unsorted or a sorted T cell fraction (not recorded which). The clonotype originates from a human donor who was either an allogeneic HSCT recipient or a stem cell or donor lymphocyte infusion donor (not recorded which). It is not recorded whose cells these are; they may come from a transplant donor. The chain couples TRBV5-6 to TRBJ1-1, with D unclear. The CDR3 sequence is CASSLGAQVTEAFF. The CDR3 region has the DNA TGTGCCAGCAGCTTGGGGGCTCAGGTCACTGAAGCTTTCTTT.